The rows below give T cell receptor beta chains drawn from one sample of a study of CD8+ T cells in alopecia areata. Produced via immunoSEQ multiplex PCR; TCRdb's table is partial and in-frame only. The sample yields around 200,000 clones, 45% to 75% seen once. Sequenced material: CD4+ T cells sorted from blood, taken at week 4, from a patient treated with tofacitinib. The receptors derive from a human donor with alopecia areata. The CDR3 runs from the conserved cysteine through the conserved F or W. A D gene is named only where the DNA matches it firmly. Size tells how often a clone was seen (once, few, many) or the class of an expanded clone, and some rows leave it out.

D,V,size,J,CDR3,DNA
.,TRBV6-5,.,TRBJ1-2,CASSFDSRYGYTF,TGTGCCAGCAGTTTCGACAGTCGCTATGGCTACACCTTC
.,TRBV30,.,TRBJ1-2,CAWSVHEYGYTF,TGTGCCTGGAGTGTACATGAGTATGGCTACACCTTC
TRBD1,TRBV29-1,.,TRBJ2-1,CSAEGGQATYNEQFF,TGCAGCGCCGAAGGAGGACAGGCGACCTACAATGAGCAGTTCTTC
.,TRBV29-1,once,TRBJ1-2,CSAESGYGYTF,TGCAGCGCTGAAAGCGGATACGGCTACACCTTC
.,TRBV5-1,few,TRBJ2-7,CASSLGSEYEQYF,TGCGCCAGCAGCTTGGGCTCGGAATACGAGCAGTACTTC
.,TRBV6-6,.,TRBJ1-2,CASSGRDGSYGYTF,TGTGCCAGCAGTGGCAGGGACGGCAGCTATGGCTACACCTTC
TRBD1,TRBV9,few,TRBJ1-1,CASSVGQRTEAFF,TGTGCCAGCAGCGTGGGACAGAGGACTGAAGCTTTCTTT
TRBD2,TRBV29-1,.,TRBJ2-7,CSVVAGRAYEQYF,TGCAGCGTTGTAGCGGGTAGAGCCTACGAGCAGTACTTC
TRBD1,TRBV28,.,TRBJ1-5,CASSLRTGVRDQPQHF,TGTGCCAGCAGTCTGCGGACAGGGGTAAGGGATCAGCCCCAGCATTTT
.,TRBV30,.,TRBJ1-4,CAWISKGAGGEKLFF,TGTGCCTGGATCTCAAAAGGAGCGGGGGGGGAAAAACTGTTTTTT
.,TRBV29-1,few,TRBJ1-1,CSGNWGRTEAFF,TGCAGCGGAAATTGGGGCAGGACTGAAGCTTTCTTT
.,TRBV6-6,.,TRBJ1-2,CASSTWTDGYTF,TGTGCCAGCAGTACGTGGACGGATGGCTACACCTTC
TRBD2,TRBV2,.,TRBJ2-7,CASRPTSGKLYEQYF,TGTGCCAGCAGGCCTACTAGCGGGAAGCTTTACGAGCAGTACTTC
TRBD2,TRBV7-2,.,TRBJ2-7,CASSLARGSGSYEQYF,TGTGCCAGCAGCTTAGCCCGCGGTAGCGGGAGCTACGAGCAGTACTTC
.,TRBV29-1,.,TRBJ2-2,CSARSGVGTGELFF,TGCAGCGCCCGATCAGGGGTTGGTACCGGGGAGCTGTTTTTT